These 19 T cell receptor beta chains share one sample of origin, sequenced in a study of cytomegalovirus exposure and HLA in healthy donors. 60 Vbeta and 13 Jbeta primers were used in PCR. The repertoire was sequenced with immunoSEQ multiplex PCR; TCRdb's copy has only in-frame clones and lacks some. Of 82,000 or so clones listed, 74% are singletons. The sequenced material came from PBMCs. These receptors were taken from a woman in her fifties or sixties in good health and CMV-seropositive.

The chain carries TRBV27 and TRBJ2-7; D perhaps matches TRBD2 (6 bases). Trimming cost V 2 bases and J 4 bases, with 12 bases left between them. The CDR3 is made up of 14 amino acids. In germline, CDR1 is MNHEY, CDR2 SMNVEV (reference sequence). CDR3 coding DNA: TGTGCCAGCAGTTTAGCGGGGATCGGTTACGAGCAGTACTTC. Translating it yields CASSLAGIGYEQYF.

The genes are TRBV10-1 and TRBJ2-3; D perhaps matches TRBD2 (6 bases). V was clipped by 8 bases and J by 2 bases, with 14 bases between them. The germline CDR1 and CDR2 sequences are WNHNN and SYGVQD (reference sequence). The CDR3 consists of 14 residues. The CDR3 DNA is TGCGCCAGCGGGGATAGCGGACCCACAGATACGCAGTATTTT. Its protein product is CASGDSGPTDTQYF.

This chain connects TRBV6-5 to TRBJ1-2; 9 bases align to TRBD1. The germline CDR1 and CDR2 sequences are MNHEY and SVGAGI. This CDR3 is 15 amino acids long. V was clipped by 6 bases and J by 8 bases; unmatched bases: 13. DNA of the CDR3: TGTGCCAGCAGCCACGGGGCCGGGACAGGGTTAGGCTACACCTTC. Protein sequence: CASSHGAGTGLGYTF.

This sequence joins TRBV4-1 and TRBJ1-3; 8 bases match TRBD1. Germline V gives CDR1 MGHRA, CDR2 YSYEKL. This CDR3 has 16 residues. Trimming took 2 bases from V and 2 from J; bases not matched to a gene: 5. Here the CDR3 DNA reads TGCGCCAGCAGCCAAAGAACAGGGGGAGCTGGAAACACCATATATTTT. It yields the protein CASSQRTGGAGNTIYF.

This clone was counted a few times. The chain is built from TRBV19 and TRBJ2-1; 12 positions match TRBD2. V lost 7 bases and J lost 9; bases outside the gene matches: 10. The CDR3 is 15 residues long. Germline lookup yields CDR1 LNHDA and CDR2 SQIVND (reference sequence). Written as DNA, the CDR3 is TGTGCCAGTACCCGACTAGCGGGAGTAGAAGGTGAGCAGTTCTTC. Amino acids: CASTRLAGVEGEQFF.

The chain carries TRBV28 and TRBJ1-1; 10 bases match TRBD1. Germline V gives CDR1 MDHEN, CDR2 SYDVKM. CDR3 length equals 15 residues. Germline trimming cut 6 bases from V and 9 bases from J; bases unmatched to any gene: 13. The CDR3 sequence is CASSMGGTGDIQAFF. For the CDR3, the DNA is TGTGCCAGCAGCATGGGAGGGACAGGGGATATCCAAGCTTTCTTT. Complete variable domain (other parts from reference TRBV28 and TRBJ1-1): DVKVTQSSRYLVKRTGEKVFLECVQDMDHENMFWYRQDPGLGLRLIYFSYDVKMKEKGDIPEGYSVSREKKERFSLILESASTNQTSMYLCASSMGGTGDIQAFFGQGTRLTVV.

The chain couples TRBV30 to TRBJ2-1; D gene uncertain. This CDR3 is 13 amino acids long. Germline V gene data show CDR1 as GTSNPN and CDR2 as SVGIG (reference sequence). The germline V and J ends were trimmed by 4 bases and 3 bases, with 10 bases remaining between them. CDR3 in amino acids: CAWNYINYNEQFF. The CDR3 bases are TGTGCCTGGAACTACATAAACTACAATGAGCAGTTCTTC.

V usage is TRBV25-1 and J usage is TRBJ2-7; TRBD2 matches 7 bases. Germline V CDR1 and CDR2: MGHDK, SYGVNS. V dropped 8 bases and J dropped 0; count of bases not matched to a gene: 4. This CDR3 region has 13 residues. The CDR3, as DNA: TGTGCCAGCTTATTAGCGGGCTCCTACGAGCAGTACTTC. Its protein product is CASLLAGSYEQYF.

The CDR3 loop is CAISESPSGQLYEQYF. The CDR3 DNA reads as TGTGCCATCAGTGAGTCGCCCTCGGGACAGCTCTACGAGCAGTACTTC. V gene TRBV10-3 combines with J gene TRBJ2-7, with TRBD1 matching over 7 bases. Germline V gives CDR1 ENHRY, CDR2 SYGVKD. This CDR3 region has 16 residues. Trimming took 0 bases from V and 3 from J; bases not matched to a gene: 8.

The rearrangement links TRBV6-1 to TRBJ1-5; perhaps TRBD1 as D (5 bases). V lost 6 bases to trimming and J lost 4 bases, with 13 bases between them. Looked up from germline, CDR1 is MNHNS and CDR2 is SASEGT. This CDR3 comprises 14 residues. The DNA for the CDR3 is TGTGCCAGCAGGACGACAGCCTCAAATCAGCCCCAGCATTTT. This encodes CASRTTASNQPQHF.

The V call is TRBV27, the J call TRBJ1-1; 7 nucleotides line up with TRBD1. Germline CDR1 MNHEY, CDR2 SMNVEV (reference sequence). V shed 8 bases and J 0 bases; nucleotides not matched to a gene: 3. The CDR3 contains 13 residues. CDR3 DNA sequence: TGTGCCAGCTTCGGACAGGTGAACACTGAAGCTTTCTTT. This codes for CASFGQVNTEAFF.

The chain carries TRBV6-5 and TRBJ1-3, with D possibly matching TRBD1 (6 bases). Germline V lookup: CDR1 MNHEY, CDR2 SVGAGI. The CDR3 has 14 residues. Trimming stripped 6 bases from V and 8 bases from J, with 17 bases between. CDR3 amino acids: CASSPGEGGDTIYF. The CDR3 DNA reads TGTGCCAGCAGCCCCGGGGAGGGGGGAGACACCATATATTTT.

The CDR3 region has the DNA TGTGCCAGCAGTGACGGTCTAGCGGGATCCGAGCAGTACTTC. It yields the protein CASSDGLAGSEQYF. The V gene is TRBV6-4, the J gene TRBJ2-7; 9 nucleotides line up with TRBD2. Unmatched junction bases numbered 5, after V lost 2 bases and J lost 6 bases. The germline V gene encodes CDR1 MRHNA and CDR2 SNTAGT. This CDR3 region has 14 residues.

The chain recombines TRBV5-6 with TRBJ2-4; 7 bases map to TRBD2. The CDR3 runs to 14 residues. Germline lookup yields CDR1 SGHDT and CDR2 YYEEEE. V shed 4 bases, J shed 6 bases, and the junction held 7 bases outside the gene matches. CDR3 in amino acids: CASSGTGGGNIQYF. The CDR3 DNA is TGTGCCAGCAGCGGCACGGGGGGAGGAAACATTCAGTACTTC.

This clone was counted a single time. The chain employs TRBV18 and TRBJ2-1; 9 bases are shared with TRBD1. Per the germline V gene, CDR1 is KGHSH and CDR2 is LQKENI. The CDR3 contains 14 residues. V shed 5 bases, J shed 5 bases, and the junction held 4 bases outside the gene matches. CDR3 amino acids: CASSTGTGHNEQFF. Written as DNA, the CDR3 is TGTGCCAGCTCAACCGGGACAGGGCACAATGAGCAGTTCTTC. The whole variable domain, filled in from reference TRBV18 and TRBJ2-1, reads NAGVMQNPRHLVRRRGQEARLRCSPMKGHSHVYWYRQLPEEGLKFMVYLQKENIIDESGMPKERFSAEFPKEGPSILRIQQVVRGDSAAYFCASSTGTGHNEQFFGPGTRLTVL.

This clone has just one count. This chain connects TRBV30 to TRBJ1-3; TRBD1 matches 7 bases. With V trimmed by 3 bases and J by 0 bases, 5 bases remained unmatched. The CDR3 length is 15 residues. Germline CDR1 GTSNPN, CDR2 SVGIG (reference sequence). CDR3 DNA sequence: TGTGCCTGGAGCCGGGACAGTGGCTCTGGAAACACCATATATTTT. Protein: CAWSRDSGSGNTIYF. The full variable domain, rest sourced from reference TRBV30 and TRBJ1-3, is SQTIHQWPATLVQPVGSPLSLECTVEGTSNPNLYWYRQAAGRGLQLLFYSVGIGQISSEVPQNLSASRPQDRQFILSSKKLLLSDSGFYLCAWSRDSGSGNTIYFGEGSWLTVV.

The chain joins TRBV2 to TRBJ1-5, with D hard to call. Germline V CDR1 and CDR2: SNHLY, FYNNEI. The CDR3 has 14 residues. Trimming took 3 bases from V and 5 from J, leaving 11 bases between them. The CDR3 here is CASSEYSPDQPQHF. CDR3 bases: TGTGCCAGCAGTGAGTACAGTCCAGATCAGCCCCAGCATTTT.

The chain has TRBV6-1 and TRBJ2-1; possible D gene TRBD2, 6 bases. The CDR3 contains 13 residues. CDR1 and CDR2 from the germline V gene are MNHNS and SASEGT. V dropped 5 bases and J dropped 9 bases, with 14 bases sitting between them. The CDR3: CASSTTSFGEQFF. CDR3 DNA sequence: TGTGCCAGCAGTACGACTAGTTTCGGTGAGCAGTTCTTC.

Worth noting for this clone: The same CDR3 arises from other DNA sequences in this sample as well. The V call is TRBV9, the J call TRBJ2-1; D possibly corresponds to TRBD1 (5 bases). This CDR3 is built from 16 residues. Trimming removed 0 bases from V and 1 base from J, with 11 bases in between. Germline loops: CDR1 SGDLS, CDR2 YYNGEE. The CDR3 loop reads CASSVGAGLSYNEQFF. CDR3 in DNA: TGTGCCAGCAGCGTAGGGGCAGGGCTTTCCTACAATGAGCAGTTCTTC.